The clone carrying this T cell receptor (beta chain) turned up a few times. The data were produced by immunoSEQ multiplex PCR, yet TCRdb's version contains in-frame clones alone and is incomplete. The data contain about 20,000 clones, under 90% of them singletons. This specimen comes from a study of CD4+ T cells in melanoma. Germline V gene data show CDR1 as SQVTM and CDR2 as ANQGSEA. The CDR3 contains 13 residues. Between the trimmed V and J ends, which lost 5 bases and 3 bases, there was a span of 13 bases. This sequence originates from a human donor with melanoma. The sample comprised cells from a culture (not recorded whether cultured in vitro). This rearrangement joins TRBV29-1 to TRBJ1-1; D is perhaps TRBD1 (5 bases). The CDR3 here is CSVTRDQHTEAFF. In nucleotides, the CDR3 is TGCAGCGTTACCCGGGACCAACACACTGAAGCTTTCTTT.